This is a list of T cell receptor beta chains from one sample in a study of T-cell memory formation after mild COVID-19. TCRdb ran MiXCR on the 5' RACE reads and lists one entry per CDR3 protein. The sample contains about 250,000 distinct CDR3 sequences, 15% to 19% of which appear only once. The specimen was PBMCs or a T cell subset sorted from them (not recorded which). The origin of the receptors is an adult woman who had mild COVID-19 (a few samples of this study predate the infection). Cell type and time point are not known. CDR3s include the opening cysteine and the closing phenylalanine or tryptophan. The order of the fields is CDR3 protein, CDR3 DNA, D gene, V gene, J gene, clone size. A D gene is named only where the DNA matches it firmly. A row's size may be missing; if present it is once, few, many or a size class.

CASSVSTSGGATDTQYF,TGCGCCAGCAGCGTATCGACTAGCGGGGGAGCGACAGATACGCAGTATTTT,TRBD2,TRBV5-1,TRBJ2-3,many
CASSRGQVNKNIQYF,TGTGCCAGCAGCCGAGGACAGGTTAACAAAAACATTCAGTACTTC,TRBD1,TRBV27,TRBJ2-4,few
CASSKPGQVSMNTEAFF,TGTGCCAGCAGCAAACCGGGACAGGTTTCCATGAACACTGAAGCTTTCTTT,TRBD1,TRBV6-6,TRBJ1-1,few
CASSLFTADTQYF,TGTGCCAGCAGCTTATTTACCGCAGATACGCAGTATTTT,NA,TRBV7-9,TRBJ2-3,few
CSARDRDEQFF,TGCAGTGCTAGAGATCGGGATGAGCAGTTCTTC,NA,TRBV20-1,TRBJ2-1,NA
CASGLERAAQPQHF,TGTGCTAGTGGTTTGGAACGGGCGGCACAGCCCCAGCATTTT,NA,TRBV12-5,TRBJ1-5,NA
CSARPWTGDTEAFF,TGCAGTGCTAGACCCTGGACAGGGGACACTGAAGCTTTCTTT,TRBD1,TRBV20-1,TRBJ1-1,NA
CASSTPGQGVETQYF,TGTGCCAGCAGCACGCCGGGACAGGGTGTGGAGACCCAGTACTTC,TRBD1,TRBV3-1,TRBJ2-5,NA
CASSPGQVNEAFF,TGCGCCAGCAGCCCGGGACAGGTTAATGAAGCTTTCTTT,TRBD1,TRBV5-1,TRBJ1-1,NA
CATSRGRDEKLFF,TGTGCCACCAGCCGAGGGAGGGATGAAAAACTGTTTTTT,NA,TRBV15,TRBJ1-4,few
CASSEGVGQPQHF,TGTGCCAGCAGTGAGGGTGTTGGTCAGCCCCAGCATTTT,NA,TRBV25-1,TRBJ1-5,NA
CSRRVQGGSYEQYF,TGCAGTCGCAGAGTACAGGGAGGCTCCTACGAGCAGTACTTC,NA,TRBV20-1,TRBJ2-7,NA
CASSLRRPNTEAFF,TGCGCCAGCAGCCTGAGGCGGCCGAACACTGAAGCTTTCTTT,NA,TRBV4-1,TRBJ1-1,NA
CSARDQGHWGYTF,TGCAGTGCTAGGGATCAGGGGCACTGGGGCTACACCTTC,NA,TRBV20-1,TRBJ1-2,NA
CASSSLTSGGYNEQFF,TGTGCCAGCAGTTCGTTGACTAGCGGGGGATACAATGAGCAGTTCTTC,TRBD2,TRBV12-3/TRBV12-4,TRBJ2-1,few
CASSMSTGGYNEQFF,TGTGCCAGTAGTATGAGCACAGGGGGCTACAATGAGCAGTTCTTC,TRBD1,TRBV19,TRBJ2-1,NA
CASSSRTSGNTGELFF,TGCGCCAGCAGCTCCCGGACTAGCGGGAACACCGGGGAGCTGTTTTTT,TRBD2,TRBV5-1,TRBJ2-2,many
CASSLVETQYF,TGTGCCAGCAGCTTAGTGGAGACCCAGTACTTC,NA,TRBV5-6,TRBJ2-5,many
CASSGGSGGDTEAFF,TGTGCCAGCAGCGGGGGATCGGGGGGTGACACTGAAGCTTTCTTT,NA,TRBV4-2,TRBJ1-1,many
CASSQGTSGNGEQFF,TGTGCCAGCAGCCAAGGGACTAGCGGGAACGGTGAGCAGTTCTTC,TRBD2,TRBV4-2,TRBJ2-1,few
CASSLNPLGQSGSGNTIYF,TGCGCCAGCAGCCTTAACCCCCTCGGACAGTCCGGCTCTGGAAACACCATATATTTT,NA,TRBV5-1,TRBJ1-3,NA
CASSLGPSGGPTDTQYF,TGCGCCAGCAGCCTCGGACCTAGCGGGGGGCCCACAGATACGCAGTATTTT,TRBD2,TRBV5-1,TRBJ2-3,few
CSVSSGGGGTQYF,TGCAGCGTTTCCAGCGGGGGAGGTGGTACGCAGTATTTT,TRBD2,TRBV29-1,TRBJ2-3,NA
CASRRDYTFNEQFF,TGTGCCAGCAGAAGGGACTATACTTTCAATGAGCAGTTCTTC,TRBD2,TRBV12-3/TRBV12-4,TRBJ2-1,few
CASSGAPGDSNQPQHF,TGTGCCAGCAGTGGGGCCCCGGGGGACAGCAATCAGCCCCAGCATTTT,NA,TRBV2,TRBJ1-5,few
CASSLALGEGYTF,TGCGCCAGCAGCTTGGCTCTAGGGGAAGGCTACACCTTC,NA,TRBV5-1,TRBJ1-2,few
CATRDPPNNEQFF,TGTGCCACCCGGGACCCTCCAAACAATGAGCAGTTCTTC,NA,TRBV24-1,TRBJ2-1,NA
CSVEPTRLVYGYTF,TGCAGCGTTGAACCAACCAGGCTCGTATATGGCTACACCTTC,NA,TRBV29-1,TRBJ1-2,NA
CASSAKGGNIQYF,TGTGCCAGCAGCGCAAAAGGAGGGAACATTCAGTACTTC,NA,TRBV6-5,TRBJ2-4,few
CSVWAGGIPGELFF,TGCAGCGTTTGGGCGGGAGGGATACCCGGGGAGCTGTTTTTT,TRBD2,TRBV29-1,TRBJ2-2,few
CASSSSWGREYGYTF,TGTGCCAGCAGTTCCTCATGGGGGCGAGAGTATGGCTACACCTTC,NA,TRBV12-3/TRBV12-4,TRBJ1-2,NA
CASSDRPTPEETQYF,TGTGCCAGCTCCGACCGGCCCACACCCGAAGAGACCCAGTACTTC,NA,TRBV18,TRBJ2-5,NA
CASSGRDRRETQYF,TGTGCCAGCAGCGGCCGGGACAGAAGAGAGACCCAGTACTTC,TRBD1,TRBV11-1,TRBJ2-5,few
CASSISRAGQFF,TGTGCCAGTAGTATAAGCCGAGCCGGGCAGTTCTTC,NA,TRBV19,TRBJ2-1,many
CASSQDRVPYEQYF,TGCGCCAGCAGCCAAGATAGAGTACCCTACGAGCAGTACTTC,NA,TRBV4-3,TRBJ2-7,NA
CASRRTSGILDEQFF,TGCGCCAGCCGGCGGACTAGCGGGATTCTCGATGAGCAGTTCTTC,TRBD2,TRBV5-1,TRBJ2-1,many
CASSYGPGSGDQPQHF,TGTGCCAGCAGTTACGGCCCAGGGTCGGGAGATCAGCCCCAGCATTTT,NA,TRBV6-6,TRBJ1-5,NA
CASSYPLRLAGGLADTQYF,TGTGCCAGCAGCTATCCACTACGGCTAGCGGGAGGGCTGGCAGATACGCAGTATTTT,TRBD2,TRBV7-2,TRBJ2-3,few
CASSQGLYGYTF,TGTGCCAGCAGCCAAGGACTATATGGCTACACCTTC,NA,TRBV3-1,TRBJ1-2,few